The clone carrying this T cell receptor beta chain was seen a few times. This sample is drawn from a study of OX40 agonist ivuxolimab in advanced cancers. Method: immunoSEQ multiplex PCR; TCRdb's copy keeps in-frame clones and lacks some. Of 67,000 or so clones listed, roughly 89% are singletons. Trimming removed 3 bases from V and 5 bases from J, with 16 bases in between. The germline V gene has CDR1 LGHNA and CDR2 YSLEER. The CDR3 totals 15 residues. The origin of this receptor is an adult with an advanced solid tumor such as melanoma, head and neck, liver or kidney cancer. The sequencing used CD4+ or CD8+ T cells sorted from blood, collected in a trial of the OX40 agonist ivuxolimab. The genes are TRBV4-3 and TRBJ1-2, with D perhaps matching TRBD1 (5 bases). The CDR3 spells CASSQSRGARYGYTF. DNA for the CDR3: TGCGCCAGCAGCCAGAGCCGAGGGGCACGGTATGGCTACACCTTC.